Sequencing of this T cell receptor (beta chain) was carried out in a study of Ad26.COV2.S vaccination and SARS-CoV-2 variants. The germline CDR1 and CDR2 sequences are SGHTA and FQGNSA. This CDR3 is 16 amino acids long. V was shortened by 1 base and J by 0 bases, with 10 bases between the two germline ends. Sequenced by immunoSEQ multiplex PCR; TCRdb stores in-frame clones only, minus some. The repertoire holds about 350,000 clones, with 92% as singletons. The receptor's source is a human donor who had recovered from COVID-19. The specimen was peripheral blood, collected after recovery from COVID-19. The V and J genes are TRBV7-2 and TRBJ1-3; D unclear. The CDR3 is CASSLETLSSGNTIYF. For the CDR3, the DNA is TGTGCCAGCAGCTTAGAGACGTTGAGCTCTGGAAACACCATATATTTT.